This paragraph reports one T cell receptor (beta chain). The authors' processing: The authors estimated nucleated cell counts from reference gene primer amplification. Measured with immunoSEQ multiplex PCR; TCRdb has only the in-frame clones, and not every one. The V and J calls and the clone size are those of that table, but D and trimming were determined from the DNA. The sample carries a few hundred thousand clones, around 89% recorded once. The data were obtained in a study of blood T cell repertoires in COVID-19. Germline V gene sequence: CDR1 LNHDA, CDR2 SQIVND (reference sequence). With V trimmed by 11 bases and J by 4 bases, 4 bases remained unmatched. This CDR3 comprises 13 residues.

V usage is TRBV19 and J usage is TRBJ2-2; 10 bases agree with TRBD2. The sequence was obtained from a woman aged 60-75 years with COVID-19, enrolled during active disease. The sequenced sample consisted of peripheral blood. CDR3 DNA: TGTGCCGGACGGACTAGCGGCACCGGGGAGCTGTTTTTT. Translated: CAGRTSGTGELFF.